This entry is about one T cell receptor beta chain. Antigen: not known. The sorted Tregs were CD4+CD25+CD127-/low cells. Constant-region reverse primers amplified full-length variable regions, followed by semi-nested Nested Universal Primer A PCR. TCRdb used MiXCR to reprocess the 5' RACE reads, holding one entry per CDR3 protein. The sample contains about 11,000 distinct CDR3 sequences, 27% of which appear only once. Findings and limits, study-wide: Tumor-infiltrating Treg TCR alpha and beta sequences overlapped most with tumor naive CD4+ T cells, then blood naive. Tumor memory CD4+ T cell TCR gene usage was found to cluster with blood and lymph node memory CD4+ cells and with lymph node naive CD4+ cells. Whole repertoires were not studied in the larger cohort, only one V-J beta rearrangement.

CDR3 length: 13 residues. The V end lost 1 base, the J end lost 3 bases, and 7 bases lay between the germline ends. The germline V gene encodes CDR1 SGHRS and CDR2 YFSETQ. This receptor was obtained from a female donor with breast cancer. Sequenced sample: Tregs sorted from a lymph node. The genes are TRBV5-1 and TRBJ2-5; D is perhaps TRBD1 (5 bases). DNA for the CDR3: TGCGCCAGCAGCTTGCAGGGTGAAGAGACCCAGTACTTC. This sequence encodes CASSLQGEETQYF.